Following are 9 T cell receptor beta chains from one sample sequenced in a study of T-cell memory formation after mild COVID-19. TCRdb re-analysed the 5' RACE reads in MiXCR, keeping a single row per CDR3 protein. The sample contains about 320,000 distinct CDR3 sequences, approximately 15% of which appear only once. The sequencing sample was made of PBMCs or a T cell subset sorted from them (not recorded which). These receptors came from a young man who had mild COVID-19 (a few samples of this study predate the infection). Cell type and time point are not known.

The genes are TRBV24-1 and TRBJ1-2; D is perhaps TRBD1 (5 bases). The germline gives CDR1 KGHDR, CDR2 SFDVKD. The germline V and J ends were trimmed by 7 bases and 3 bases, with 11 bases remaining between them. The CDR3 loop spans 13 amino acids. For the CDR3, the DNA is TGTGCCACCAGCACGGGGCCGGACTATGGCTACACCTTC. Translation gives CATSTGPDYGYTF.

Only a few counts were recorded for this clonotype. The rearrangement uses TRBV7-2 and TRBJ2-4; D might be TRBD2 (6 bases). The CDR3 runs to 15 residues. The V and J ends lost 4 bases and 5 bases respectively, with 15 bases between them. CDR1 is SGHTA, CDR2 FQGNSA, per germline. The CDR3 DNA reads as TGTGCCAGCAGCTCAAGTAGCGGTCCAGAAAACATTCAGTACTTC. Protein sequence: CASSSSSGPENIQYF.

The gene calls are TRBV27 and TRBJ2-7; 8 bases line up with TRBD2. Germline CDR1 is MNHEY and CDR2 is SMNVEV (reference sequence). This CDR3 has 14 amino acids. V shed 3 bases and J 7 bases; nucleotides not matched to a gene: 8. The CDR3 coding sequence is TGTGCCAGCAGTTTGGGAGCGGGGGCGGGTGAGCAGTACGTC. It encodes CASSLGAGAGEQYV.

The V gene is TRBV9, the J gene TRBJ2-1; 11 positions agree with TRBD2. The CDR3 spans 16 residues. J was trimmed by 7 bases and V by 0 bases; bases with no gene match: 6. The germline CDR1 and CDR2 sequences are SGDLS and YYNGEE. The CDR3 DNA reads as TGTGCCAGCAGCGTAGTGGGTAGCGGGGGGGGAAATGAGCAGTTCTTC. Protein product: CASSVVGSGGGNEQFF.

The rearrangement uses TRBV20-1 and TRBJ1-1; the D is unclear. CDR3 length: 14 amino acids. Germline V gene sequence: CDR1 DFQATT, CDR2 SNEGSKA (reference sequence). V gave up 6 bases and J gave up 0 bases, with 14 bases separating them. The CDR3 coding sequence is TGCAGTGCCTCCTCAAGGACCCTGAACACTGAAGCTTTCTTT. It codes for CSASSRTLNTEAFF.

The chain combines TRBV3-1 with TRBJ2-1; 8 bases agree with TRBD2. Germline CDR1 LGHDT, CDR2 YNNKEL (reference sequence). This CDR3 contains 16 residues. V lost 1 base and J lost 3; bases outside the gene matches: 5. CDR3 nucleotide sequence: TGTGCCAGCAGCCAAGGCGGGGGGCATTTCTACAATGAGCAGTTCTTC. Protein product: CASSQGGGHFYNEQFF.

This clonotype was detected only a few times. CDR3 bases: TGTGCCACCAGCAGAACTCTGAGCGATGGCTACACCTTC. Encoded protein: CATSRTLSDGYTF. The chain carries TRBV15 and TRBJ1-2; unclear D gene. Germline V gene sequence: CDR1 LNHNV, CDR2 YYDKDF (reference sequence). The V and J ends lost 2 bases and 6 bases respectively, with 10 bases between them. The CDR3 spans 13 residues.

This chain links TRBV28 with TRBJ1-5; 8 nucleotides align to TRBD1. J lost 5 bases, V lost 3 bases, and 6 bases had no gene match. The CDR3 sequence is 15 residues long. Looked up from germline, CDR1 is MDHEN and CDR2 is SYDVKM. The CDR3 protein is CASSLGGQGDQPQHF. In DNA, the CDR3 is TGTGCCAGCAGTTTGGGTGGACAGGGCGATCAGCCCCAGCATTTT.

This clonotype was seen a few times. The chain joins TRBV4-3 to TRBJ1-2, with 9 bases identical to TRBD1. The CDR3 consists of 15 residues. Germline loops: CDR1 LGHNA, CDR2 YSLEER. After removal of 0 bases from V and 8 bases from J, the junction contained 7 bases not matched to a gene. The CDR3, as DNA: TGCGCCAGCAGCCAAGAATGGACAGGGGCGAGGGGCTACACCTTC. Its protein product is CASSQEWTGARGYTF.